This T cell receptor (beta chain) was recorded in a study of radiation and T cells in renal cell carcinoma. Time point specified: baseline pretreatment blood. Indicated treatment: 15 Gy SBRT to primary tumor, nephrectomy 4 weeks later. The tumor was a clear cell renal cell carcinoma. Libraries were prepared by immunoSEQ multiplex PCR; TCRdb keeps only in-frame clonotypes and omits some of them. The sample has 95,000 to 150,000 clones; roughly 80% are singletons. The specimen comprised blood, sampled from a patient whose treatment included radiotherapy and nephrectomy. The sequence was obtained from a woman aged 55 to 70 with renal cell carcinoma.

CDR3: CASSADRTGNTIYF. CDR3 nucleotide sequence: TGCGCCAGCAGTGCTGACAGGACTGGAAACACCATATATTTT. This chain uses TRBV10-1 with TRBJ1-3; tentative D call: TRBD1 (6 bases). The CDR3 covers 14 residues. CDR1 is WNHNN, CDR2 SYGVQD, per germline (reference sequence). V was pared by 4 bases and J by 2 bases, with 9 bases between.